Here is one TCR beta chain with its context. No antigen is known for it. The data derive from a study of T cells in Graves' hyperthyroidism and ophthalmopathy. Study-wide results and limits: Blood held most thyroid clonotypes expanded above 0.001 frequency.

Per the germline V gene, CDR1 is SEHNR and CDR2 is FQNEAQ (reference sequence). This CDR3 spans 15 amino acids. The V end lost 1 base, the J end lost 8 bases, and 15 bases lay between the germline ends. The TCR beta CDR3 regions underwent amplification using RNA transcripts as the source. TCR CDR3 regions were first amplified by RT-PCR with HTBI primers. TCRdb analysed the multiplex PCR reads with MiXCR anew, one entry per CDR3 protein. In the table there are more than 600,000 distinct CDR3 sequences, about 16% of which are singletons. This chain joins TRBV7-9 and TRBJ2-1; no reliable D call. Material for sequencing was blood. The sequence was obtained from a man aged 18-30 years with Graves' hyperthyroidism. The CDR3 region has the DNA TGTGCCAGCAGCTTAGATTGGCTTTCCCACGATGAGCAGTTCTTC. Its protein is CASSLDWLSHDEQFF. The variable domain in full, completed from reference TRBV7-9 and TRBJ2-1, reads DTGVSQNPRHKITKRGQNVTFRCDPISEHNRLYWYRQTLGQGPEFLTYFQNEAQLEKSRLLSDRFSAERPKGSFSTLEIQRTEQGDSAMYLCASSLDWLSHDEQFFGPGTRLTVL.